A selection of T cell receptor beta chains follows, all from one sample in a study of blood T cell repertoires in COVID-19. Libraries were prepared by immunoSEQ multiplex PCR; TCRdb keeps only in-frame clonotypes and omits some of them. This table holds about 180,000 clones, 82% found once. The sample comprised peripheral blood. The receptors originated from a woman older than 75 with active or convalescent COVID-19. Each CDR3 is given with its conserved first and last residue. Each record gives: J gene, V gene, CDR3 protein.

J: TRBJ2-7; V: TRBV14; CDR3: CASSQVRGNEQYF
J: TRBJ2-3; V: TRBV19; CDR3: CASAGVGTDTQYF
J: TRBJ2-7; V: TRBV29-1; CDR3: CSVFRTGGYEQYF
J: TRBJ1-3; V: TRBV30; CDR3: CAWGTGSTNTIYF
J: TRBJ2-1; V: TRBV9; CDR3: CASSGSPSGNYNEQFF
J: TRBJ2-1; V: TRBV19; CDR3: CASSKGGTSSYNEQFF
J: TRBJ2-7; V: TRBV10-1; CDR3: CASSAGTNYEQYF
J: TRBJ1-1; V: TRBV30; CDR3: CAGDRENTEAFF
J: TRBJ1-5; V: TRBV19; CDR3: CASTLTGGRDQPQHF
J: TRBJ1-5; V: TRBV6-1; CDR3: CASSEAGRGTGNQPQHF
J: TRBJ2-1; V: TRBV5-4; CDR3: CASSLEGLPLAEQFF
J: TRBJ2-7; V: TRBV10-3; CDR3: CAIRAGVEQYF
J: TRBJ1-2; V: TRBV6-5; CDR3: CASVELANYGYTF
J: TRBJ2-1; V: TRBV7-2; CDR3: CASSPGVAYNEQFF
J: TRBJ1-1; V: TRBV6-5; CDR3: CARQPPRGDTEAFF
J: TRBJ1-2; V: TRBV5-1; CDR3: CASRDGQGASGYTF
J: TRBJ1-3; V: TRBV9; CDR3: CASSASEVYGNTIYF
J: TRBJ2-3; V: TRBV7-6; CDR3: CASSSPPGQRTDTQYF
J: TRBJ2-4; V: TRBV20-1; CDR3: CSARFTGLQYF
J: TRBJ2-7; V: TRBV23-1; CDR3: CASSRDRLYEQYF
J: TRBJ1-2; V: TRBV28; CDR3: CASSPGGGGYGYTF
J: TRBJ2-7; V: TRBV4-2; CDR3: CASSPYGESSYEQYF
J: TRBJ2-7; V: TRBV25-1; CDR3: CASSENRGGTTKYF
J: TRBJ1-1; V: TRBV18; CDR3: CASSPPNRVPNTEAFF
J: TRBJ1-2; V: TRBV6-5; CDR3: CASSDSIGYTF
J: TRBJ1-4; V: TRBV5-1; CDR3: CASSTRTGTNEKLFF
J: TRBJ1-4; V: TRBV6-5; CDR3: CASMTGTGDEKLFF
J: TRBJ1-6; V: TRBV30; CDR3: CAWTRGGGSPLHF
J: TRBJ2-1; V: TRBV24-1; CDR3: CATSDPRTGGNEQFF
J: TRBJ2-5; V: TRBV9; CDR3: CASSVDVGLDRETQYF
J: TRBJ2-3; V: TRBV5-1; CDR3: CASSLVGRVTDTQYF
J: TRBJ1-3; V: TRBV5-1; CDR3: CASSRDRDTIYF
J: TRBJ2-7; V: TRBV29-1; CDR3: CSVVTGISYEQYF
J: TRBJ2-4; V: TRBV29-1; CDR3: CSGMQGSKNIQYF